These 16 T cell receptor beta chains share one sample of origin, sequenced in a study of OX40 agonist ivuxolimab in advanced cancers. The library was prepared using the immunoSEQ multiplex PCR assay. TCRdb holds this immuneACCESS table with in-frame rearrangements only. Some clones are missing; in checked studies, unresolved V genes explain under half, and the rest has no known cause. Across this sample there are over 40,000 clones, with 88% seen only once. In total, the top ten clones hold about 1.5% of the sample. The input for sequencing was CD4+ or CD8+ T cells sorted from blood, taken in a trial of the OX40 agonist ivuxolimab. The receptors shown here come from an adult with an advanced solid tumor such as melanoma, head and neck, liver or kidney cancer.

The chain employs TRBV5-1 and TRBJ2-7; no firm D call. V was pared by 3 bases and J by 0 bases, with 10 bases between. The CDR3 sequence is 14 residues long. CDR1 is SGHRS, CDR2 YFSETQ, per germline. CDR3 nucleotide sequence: TGCGCCAGCAGCTCCCTCCGGACCTCCTACGAGCAGTACTTC. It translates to CASSSLRTSYEQYF.

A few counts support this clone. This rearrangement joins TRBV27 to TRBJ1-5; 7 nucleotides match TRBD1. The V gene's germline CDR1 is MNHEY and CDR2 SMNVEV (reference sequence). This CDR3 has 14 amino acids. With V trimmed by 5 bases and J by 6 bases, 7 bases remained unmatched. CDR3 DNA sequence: TGTGCCAGCAGTCCAAAGACAGGGAGTCAGCCCCAGCATTTT. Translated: CASSPKTGSQPQHF.

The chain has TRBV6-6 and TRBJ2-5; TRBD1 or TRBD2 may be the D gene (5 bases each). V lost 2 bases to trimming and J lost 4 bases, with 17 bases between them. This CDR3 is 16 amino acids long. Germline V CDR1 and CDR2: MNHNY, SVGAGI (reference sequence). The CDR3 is CASSYPPGGRGETQYF. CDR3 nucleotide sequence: TGTGCCAGCAGTTACCCGCCTGGGGGAAGGGGAGAGACCCAGTACTTC.

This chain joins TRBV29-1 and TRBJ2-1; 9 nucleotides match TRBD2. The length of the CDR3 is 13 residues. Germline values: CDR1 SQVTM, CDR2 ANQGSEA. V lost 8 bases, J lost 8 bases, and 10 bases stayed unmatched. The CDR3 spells CSYRLAAIDEQFF. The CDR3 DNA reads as TGCAGCTATAGACTAGCGGCCATCGATGAGCAGTTCTTC.

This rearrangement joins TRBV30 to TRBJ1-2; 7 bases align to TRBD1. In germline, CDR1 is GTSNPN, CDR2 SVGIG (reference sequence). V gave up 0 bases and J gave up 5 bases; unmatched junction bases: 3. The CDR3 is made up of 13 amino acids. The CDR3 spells CAWSVTQGYGYTF. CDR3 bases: TGTGCCTGGAGTGTAACACAGGGGTATGGCTACACCTTC.

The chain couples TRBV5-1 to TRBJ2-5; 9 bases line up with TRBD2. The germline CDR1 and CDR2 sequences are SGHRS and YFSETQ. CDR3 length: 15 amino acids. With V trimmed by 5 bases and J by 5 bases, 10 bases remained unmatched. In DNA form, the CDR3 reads TGCGCCAGCAGTTCCGCGGGGGGGCCACCGGAGACCCAGTACTTC. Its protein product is CASSSAGGPPETQYF.

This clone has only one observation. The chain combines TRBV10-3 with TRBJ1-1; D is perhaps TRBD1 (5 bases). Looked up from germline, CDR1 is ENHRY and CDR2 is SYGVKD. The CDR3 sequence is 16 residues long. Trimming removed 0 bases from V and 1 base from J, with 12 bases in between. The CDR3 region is CAISESSGHANTEAFF. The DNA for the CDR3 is TGTGCCATCAGTGAGTCGAGTGGACATGCGAACACTGAAGCTTTCTTT.

The CDR3, as DNA: TGTGCCAGCTCACCCTCCGACACGATCTCTGGAAACACCATATATTTT. As protein: CASSPSDTISGNTIYF. The chain combines TRBV18 with TRBJ1-3; the D is unclear. There are 16 residues in the CDR3. Germline V gives CDR1 KGHSH, CDR2 LQKENI. Trimming removed 3 bases at V and 0 bases at J, with 12 bases between.

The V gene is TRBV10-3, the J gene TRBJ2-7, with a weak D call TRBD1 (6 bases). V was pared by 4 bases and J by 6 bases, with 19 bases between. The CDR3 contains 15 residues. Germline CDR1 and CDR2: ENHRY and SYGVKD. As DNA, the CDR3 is TGTGCCATCAGTGCTTCAGGGGAACGCAGGGGCGAGCAGTACTTC. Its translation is CAISASGERRGEQYF.

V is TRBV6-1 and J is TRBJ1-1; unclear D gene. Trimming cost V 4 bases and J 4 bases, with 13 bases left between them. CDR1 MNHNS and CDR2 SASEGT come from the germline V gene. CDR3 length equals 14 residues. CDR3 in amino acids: CASSALDLGTEAFF. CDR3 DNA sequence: TGTGCCAGCAGTGCCTTGGACTTGGGCACTGAAGCTTTCTTT.

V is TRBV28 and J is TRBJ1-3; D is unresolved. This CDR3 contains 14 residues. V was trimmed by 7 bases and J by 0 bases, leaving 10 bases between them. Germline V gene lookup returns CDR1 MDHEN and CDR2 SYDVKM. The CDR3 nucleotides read TGTGCCAGCAAAGCCCCAGCCTCTGGAAACACCATATATTTT. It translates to CASKAPASGNTIYF.

CDR3: CASSEDRGRDIQYF. CDR3 sequence (DNA): TGTGCCAGCAGTGAAGACAGGGGTCGGGACATTCAGTACTTC. The genes are TRBV6-5 and TRBJ2-4, with 8 bases identical to TRBD1. Germline trimming cut 5 bases from V and 8 bases from J; bases unmatched to any gene: 8. CDR3 size: 14 residues. CDR1 and CDR2 from the germline V gene are MNHEY and SVGAGI.

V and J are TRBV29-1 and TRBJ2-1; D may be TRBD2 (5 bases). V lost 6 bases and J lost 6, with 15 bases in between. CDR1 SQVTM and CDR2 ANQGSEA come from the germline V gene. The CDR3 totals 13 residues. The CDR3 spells CSVSGSSPNEQFF. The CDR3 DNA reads TGCAGCGTCAGTGGGAGTTCACCCAATGAGCAGTTCTTC.

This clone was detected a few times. CDR3 sequence (DNA): TGTGCCAGCAGTCGACAGGGGGCGGCAGGAGGGGAGCAGTACTTC. Translating it yields CASSRQGAAGGEQYF. The chain employs TRBV28 and TRBJ2-7; 10 nucleotides align to TRBD1. The germline CDR1 and CDR2 sequences are MDHEN and SYDVKM. V lost 5 bases to trimming and J lost 7 bases; unmatched junction nucleotides: 11. CDR3 size: 15 residues. Using reference TRBV28 and TRBJ2-7 for the parts outside the CDR3, the full variable domain is DVKVTQSSRYLVKRTGEKVFLECVQDMDHENMFWYRQDPGLGLRLIYFSYDVKMKEKGDIPEGYSVSREKKERFSLILESASTNQTSMYLCASSRQGAAGGEQYFGPGTRLTVT.

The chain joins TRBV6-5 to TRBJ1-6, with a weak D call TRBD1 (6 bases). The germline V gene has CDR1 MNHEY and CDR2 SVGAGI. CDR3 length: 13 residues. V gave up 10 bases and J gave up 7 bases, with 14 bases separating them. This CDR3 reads CATMKQGNSPLHF. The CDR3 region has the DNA TGTGCCACTATGAAGCAGGGGAATTCACCCCTCCACTTT.

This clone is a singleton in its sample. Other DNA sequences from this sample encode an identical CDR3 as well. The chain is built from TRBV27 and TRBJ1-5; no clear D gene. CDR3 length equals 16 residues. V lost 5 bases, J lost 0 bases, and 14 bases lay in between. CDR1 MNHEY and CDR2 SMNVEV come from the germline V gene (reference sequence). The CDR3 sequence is CASSPSGPYSNQPQHF. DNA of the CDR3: TGTGCCAGCAGTCCCTCAGGACCTTATAGCAATCAGCCCCAGCATTTT.